This T cell receptor (beta chain) was recovered during a study of CD8+CD57+ T cells in acquired aplastic anemia. Study as a whole: Sorted CD4+ and CD8+ cells gave a mean 3.2 ug DNA, range 0.2 to 27.4 ug. Notes on the study in general: Patients and controls shared 25 to 35 CD8+ CDR3 sequences, highly expressed in patients.

As regards this clonotype: Its matching antigen is unknown. One end of the junction varies from germline; a read error may be responsible.

Both TCR beta VDJ combination and CDR3 sequence profiling were carried out. Genomic DNA was the template for this profiling. One entry per CDR3 protein, called by TCRdb with MiXCR from the reads. This table holds approximately 380,000 distinct CDR3 sequences, roughly 64% found once. The origin of this receptor is a human donor in good health, serving as a control. The specimen sequenced was sorted CD4+, CD8+, or CD8+CD57+ T cells (not recorded which) from PBMCs.

CDR3 DNA: TGTGCTAGCAGCTTAGCGGGTTCGAGCTCCTACAATGAGTACTTC. This sequence encodes CASSLAGSSSYNEYF. This chain uses TRBV7-7 with TRBJ2-7, with 7 positions matching TRBD2. The length of the CDR3 is 15 residues. Germline V gene lookup returns CDR1 SSHAT and CDR2 FNYEAQ (reference sequence).